The following is a T cell receptor (beta chain) sequence with its context. Its specificity is not known. Other nucleotide sequences from this sample produce the same CDR3. The PCR made use of 60 Vbeta and 13 Jbeta primers. The assay was immunoSEQ multiplex PCR, and TCRdb's table has in-frame clones only and misses some. The top ten hold 4.5% to 6% of the sample, which has around 150,000 clones, approximately 80% seen once. The record originates from a study of cytomegalovirus exposure and HLA in healthy donors. Study-level points and caveats: Immune exposure information comprised only CMV serostatus. Another analysis was done later, and it associated 17,000 or so TCR beta sequences with HLA alleles at 0.05 false discovery rate. Both high specificity and high sensitivity reportedly marked the classifier's diagnosis of cytomegalovirus status.

V was cut by 3 bases and J by 1 base, with 9 bases left in between. CDR3 length equals 14 residues. Germline CDR1 LNHDA, CDR2 SQIVND (reference sequence). The clonotype was recovered from a woman aged 45-59 years in good health and CMV-seronegative. The chain joins TRBV19 to TRBJ1-1; D is ambiguous. The sequenced material came from PBMCs. CDR3 coding DNA: TGTGCCAGTAGTATTGGCCAAACGAACACTGAAGCTTTCTTT. Its protein product is CASSIGQTNTEAFF.